This T cell receptor (beta chain) came from a study of T cell responses to AZD1222 COVID-19 vaccine. Worth noting for this clone: The antigen is not known.

The method was immunoSEQ multiplex PCR; TCRdb's version includes in-frame clones alone and lacks a portion of them. Of roughly 140,000 clones in the sample, around 90% were seen once. Looked up from germline, CDR1 is SGHTA and CDR2 is FQGNSA. Trimming removed 4 bases from V and 7 bases from J, with 17 bases in between. The CDR3 runs 14 residues. Whole-study results and caveats: With dominance at 160-218 and 743-854, vaccine-associated CD4 TCRs spanned spike. Reportedly, nearly half of unique spike TCRs recognized epitopes outside B.1.351/B.1.1.7 mutations. Among AZD1222 vaccinees, only five to seven were seropositive at baseline.

The clonotype was recovered from an adult in good health. This specimen was peripheral blood, taken on day 0 of AZD1222 vaccination. The chain has TRBV7-2 and TRBJ2-7; D unresolved. The CDR3 protein is CASSSPLLVGEQYF. The CDR3 region has the DNA TGTGCCAGCAGCTCCCCCTTACTGGTCGGTGAGCAGTACTTC.